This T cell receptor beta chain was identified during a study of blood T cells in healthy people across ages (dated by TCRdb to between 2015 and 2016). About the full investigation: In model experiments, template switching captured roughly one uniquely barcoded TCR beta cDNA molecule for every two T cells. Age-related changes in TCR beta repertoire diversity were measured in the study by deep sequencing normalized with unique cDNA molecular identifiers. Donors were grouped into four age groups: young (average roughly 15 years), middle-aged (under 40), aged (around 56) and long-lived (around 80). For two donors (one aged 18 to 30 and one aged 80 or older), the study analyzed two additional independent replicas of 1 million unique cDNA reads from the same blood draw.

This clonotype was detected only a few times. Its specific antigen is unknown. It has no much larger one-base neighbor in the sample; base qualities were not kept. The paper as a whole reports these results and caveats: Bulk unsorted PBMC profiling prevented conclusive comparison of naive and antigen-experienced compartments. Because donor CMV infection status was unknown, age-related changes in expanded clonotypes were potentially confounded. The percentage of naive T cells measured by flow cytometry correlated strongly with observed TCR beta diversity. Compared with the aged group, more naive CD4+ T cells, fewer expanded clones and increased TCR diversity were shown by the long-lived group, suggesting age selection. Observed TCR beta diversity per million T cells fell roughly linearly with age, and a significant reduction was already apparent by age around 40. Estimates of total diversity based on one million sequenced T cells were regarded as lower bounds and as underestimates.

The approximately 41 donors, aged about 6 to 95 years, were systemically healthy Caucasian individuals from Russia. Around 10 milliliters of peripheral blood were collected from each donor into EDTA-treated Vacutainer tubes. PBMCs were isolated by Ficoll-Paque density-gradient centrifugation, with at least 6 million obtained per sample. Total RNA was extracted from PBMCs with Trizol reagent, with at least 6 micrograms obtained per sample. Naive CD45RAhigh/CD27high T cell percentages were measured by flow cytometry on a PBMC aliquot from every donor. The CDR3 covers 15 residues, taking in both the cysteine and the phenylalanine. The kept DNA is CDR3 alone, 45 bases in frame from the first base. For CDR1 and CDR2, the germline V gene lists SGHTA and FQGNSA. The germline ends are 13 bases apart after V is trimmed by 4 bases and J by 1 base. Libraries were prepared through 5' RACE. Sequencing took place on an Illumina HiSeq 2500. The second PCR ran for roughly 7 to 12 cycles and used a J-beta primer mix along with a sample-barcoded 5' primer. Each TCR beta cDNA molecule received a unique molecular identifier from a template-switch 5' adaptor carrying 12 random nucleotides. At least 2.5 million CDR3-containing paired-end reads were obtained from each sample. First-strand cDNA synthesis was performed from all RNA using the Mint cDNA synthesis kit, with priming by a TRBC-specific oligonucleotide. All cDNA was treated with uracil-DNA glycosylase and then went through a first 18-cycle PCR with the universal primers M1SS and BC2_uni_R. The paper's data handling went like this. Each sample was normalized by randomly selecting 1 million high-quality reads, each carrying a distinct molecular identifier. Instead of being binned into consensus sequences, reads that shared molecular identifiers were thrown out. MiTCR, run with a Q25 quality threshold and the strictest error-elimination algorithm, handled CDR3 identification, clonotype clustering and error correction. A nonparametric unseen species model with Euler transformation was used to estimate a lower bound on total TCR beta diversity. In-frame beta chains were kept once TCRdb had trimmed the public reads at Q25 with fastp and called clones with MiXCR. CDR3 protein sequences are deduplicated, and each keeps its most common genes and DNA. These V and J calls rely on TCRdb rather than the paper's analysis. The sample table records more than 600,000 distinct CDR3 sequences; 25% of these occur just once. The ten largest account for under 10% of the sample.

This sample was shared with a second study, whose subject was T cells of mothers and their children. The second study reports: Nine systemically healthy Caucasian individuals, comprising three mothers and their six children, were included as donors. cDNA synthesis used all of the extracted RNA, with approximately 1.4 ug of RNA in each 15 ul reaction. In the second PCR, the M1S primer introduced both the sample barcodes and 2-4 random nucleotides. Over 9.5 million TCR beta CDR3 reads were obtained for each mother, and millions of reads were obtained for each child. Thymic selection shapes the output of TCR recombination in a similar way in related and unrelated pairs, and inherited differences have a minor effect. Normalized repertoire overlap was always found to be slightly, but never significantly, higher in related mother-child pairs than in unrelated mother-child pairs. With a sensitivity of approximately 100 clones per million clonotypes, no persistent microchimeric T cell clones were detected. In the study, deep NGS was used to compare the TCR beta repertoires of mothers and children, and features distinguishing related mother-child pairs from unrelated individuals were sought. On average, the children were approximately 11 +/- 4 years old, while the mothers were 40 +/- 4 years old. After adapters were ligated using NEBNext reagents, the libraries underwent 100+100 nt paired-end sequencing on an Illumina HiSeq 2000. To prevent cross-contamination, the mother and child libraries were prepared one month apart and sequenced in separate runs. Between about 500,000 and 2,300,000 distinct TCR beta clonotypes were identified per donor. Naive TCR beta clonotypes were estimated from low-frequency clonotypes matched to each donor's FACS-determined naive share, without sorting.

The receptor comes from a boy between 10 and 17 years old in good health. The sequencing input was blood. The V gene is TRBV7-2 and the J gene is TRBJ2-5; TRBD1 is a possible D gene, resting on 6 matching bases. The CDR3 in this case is CASSSLGHFQETQYF. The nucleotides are TGTGCCAGCAGCTCCCTGGGACATTTCCAAGAGACCCAGTACTTC.